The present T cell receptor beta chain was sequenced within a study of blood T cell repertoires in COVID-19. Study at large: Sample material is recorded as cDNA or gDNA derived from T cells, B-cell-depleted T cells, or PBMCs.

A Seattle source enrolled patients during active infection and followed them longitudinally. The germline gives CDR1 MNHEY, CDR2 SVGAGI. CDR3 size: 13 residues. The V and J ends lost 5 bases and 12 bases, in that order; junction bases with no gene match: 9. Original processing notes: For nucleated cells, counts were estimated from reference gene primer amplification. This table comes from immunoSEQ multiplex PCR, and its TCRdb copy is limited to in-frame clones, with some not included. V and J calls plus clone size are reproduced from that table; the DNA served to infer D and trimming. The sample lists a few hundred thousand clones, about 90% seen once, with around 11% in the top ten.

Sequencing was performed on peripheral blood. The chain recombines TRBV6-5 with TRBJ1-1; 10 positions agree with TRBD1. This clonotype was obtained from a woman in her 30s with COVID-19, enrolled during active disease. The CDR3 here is CASSIRDRGRTFF. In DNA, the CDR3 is TGTGCCAGCAGTATCCGGGACAGGGGTAGAACTTTCTTT.